This entry concerns a single T cell receptor (beta chain). Its target is not known. This entry is derived from a study of T cells in tuberculosis. Study findings and constraints: Active tuberculosis TCR-alpha repertoires lay closer to GMM-specific TCRs than IGRA-negative controls, suggesting clonal expansion.

Time point described: new active TB diagnosis, blood taken before or within 7 days of starting treatment. J was trimmed by 3 bases and V by 5 bases; bases with no gene match: 16. The CDR3 is 18 amino acids. Germline V gene lookup returns CDR1 SGHTA and CDR2 FQGTGA. The protocol was immunoSEQ multiplex PCR, while the TCRdb copy is restricted to in-frame clones and leaves out a portion. This table has more than 30,000 clones, roughly 95% appearing once. This specimen consisted of PBMCs, obtained at tuberculosis diagnosis. This chain uses TRBV7-3 with TRBJ2-3; 8 positions agree with TRBD2. This TCR was recovered from an adult with tuberculosis. The CDR3 spells CASSLVHVAGTSTDTQYF. The CDR3, as DNA: TGTGCCAGCAGCCTCGTACACGTAGCGGGGACGTCAACAGATACGCAGTATTTT.